This T cell receptor (beta chain) was documented in a study of cytomegalovirus exposure and HLA in healthy donors. Study-wide background: Ancestry clustering placed roughly 86% of several hundred genotyped donors in the Caucasian-associated cluster. Whole-study results and caveats: A later look showed TCR association rates differing by HLA locus, highest for DRB1 and lowest for HLA-C. With later analysis, a missense DCLRE1C variant became linked to TCR beta V- and J-gene trimming.

Concerning this clone itself: Antigen specificity is unknown.

In germline, CDR1 is SGHVS, CDR2 FNYEAQ. This CDR3 spans 15 amino acids. J gave up 2 bases and V 5 bases, and 4 bases lay outside the gene matches. PCR used 60 Vbeta primers and 13 Jbeta primers. TCRdb's table, derived via immunoSEQ multiplex PCR, lists solely in-frame clones and lacks some. Of some 150,000 clones detected, 75% to 85% appear once; the ten largest clones hold roughly 10%. The V call is TRBV7-6, the J call TRBJ2-3; 10 bases fit TRBD1. The specimen was PBMCs. This receptor was identified in a man in his forties or fifties in good health and CMV-seropositive. The CDR3 sequence: CASSPTGGSTDTQYF. The CDR3, as DNA: TGTGCCAGCAGCCCGACAGGGGGCTCCACAGATACGCAGTATTTT.